These T cell receptor beta chains were read from a single sample in a study of OX40 agonist ivuxolimab in advanced cancers. This table comes from immunoSEQ multiplex PCR, and its TCRdb copy is limited to in-frame clones, with some not included. The table records 60,000 to 90,000 clones, 81% of them present only once. The material was CD4+ or CD8+ T cells sorted from blood, obtained in a trial of the OX40 agonist ivuxolimab. The receptor set was obtained from an adult with an advanced solid tumor such as melanoma, head and neck, liver or kidney cancer. Each CDR3 is given without its conserved first and last residue.

CDR3 protein | V gene
AWSGVGLAGGTDTQY | TRBV30
ASSQERQTSNEKLF | TRBV23-1
ASSLERTPPGEKLF | TRBV11-2
ASSRDTYYEQY | TRBV19
ASSIWPMNTEAF | TRBV19
ASGSPLGTDTQY | TRBV12-5
ASSLSFRGGQPQH | TRBV27
ASSYNFRTSGYT | TRBV6-5
ASLGGSGLSTDTQY | TRBV2
ASSLGQGMNTEAF | TRBV5-1
ASSQDGDQPQH | TRBV6-1
ASSLMPGDNEQF | TRBV5-1
ASSPKPDRPANYIY | TRBV2
ASSATGGAQPQH | TRBV5-1
ASSLGPGTSVNEQF | TRBV7-3
ASNSGGPSYEQY | TRBV2
ASTQTVGQGGVYEQY | TRBV25-1
ASKEAGVRVWTGELF | TRBV5-1
ASSLQGAPNEKLF | TRBV18
ASSLGGTTNYGYT | TRBV11-2
ASSSTGARADTQY | TRBV7-2
AISLTGTGPAEQY | TRBV10-3
ASMKGRDTGELF | TRBV19
ASSRDRDYEQY | TRBV6-5
ASSEWTGKVSSSYNEQF | TRBV6-1
ASSRGGGTRDEQF | TRBV7-9
ASNRDGDSPLH | TRBV7-9
ASKDAGASTDTQY | TRBV19
ASDTPDYGYT | TRBV19
ASRRVESEKLF | TRBV7-9
ASSGDTTEAF | TRBV2
ASRLGENTGELF | TRBV5-1
ATYPRKGYNEQF | TRBV6-5
ASSSPSPTARGDYGYT | TRBV5-1
AWNSGANTGELF | TRBV30
ASSLEGDTQY | TRBV5-1
ASSLQRGAPGDTQY | TRBV5-1
ASSPTALRGDGYT | TRBV6-1
ASSSRARGNTEAF | TRBV19
ASSPIATGSNTEAF | TRBV18
ASGLATNEKLF | TRBV2
ASSQTVGAHSGNTIY | TRBV7-2
ASSFSPHSGPGSYEQY | TRBV27
ASSLPSSGANVLT | TRBV7-8
ASSERQLNTEAF | TRBV2
ASSGTGSTGELF | TRBV5-6
ASSPGTPGLNTEAF | TRBV18
ASSLETGSYEQY | TRBV7-8
ASSLAREAF | TRBV7-9
ASSPIWGGGDEQY | TRBV7-2
ASSLPQGVLAGELF | TRBV7-6
ASTRTSGRGNEQF | TRBV6-5
ASEPGLAGDSSYNEQF | TRBV21-1
ASSTGLAGPDTQY | TRBV7-3
ASSQDGTSGSYEQY | TRBV7-2
AISVRSGSEEQY | TRBV10-3
ASSEAYGDNQPQH | TRBV6-1
ASSFDLPSFEQY | TRBV7-9
ASSDDSEGRPSYEQY | TRBV6-1